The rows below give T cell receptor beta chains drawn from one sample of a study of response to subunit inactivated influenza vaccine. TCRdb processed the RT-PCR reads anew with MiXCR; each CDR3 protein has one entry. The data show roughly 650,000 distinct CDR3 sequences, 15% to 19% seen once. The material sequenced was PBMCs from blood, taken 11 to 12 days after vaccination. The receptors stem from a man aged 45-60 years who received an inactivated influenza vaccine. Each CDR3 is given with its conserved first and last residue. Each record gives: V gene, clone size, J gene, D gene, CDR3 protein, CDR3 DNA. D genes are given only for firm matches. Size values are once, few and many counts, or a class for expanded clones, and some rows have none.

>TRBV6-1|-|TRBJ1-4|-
CASTQGEKLFF
TGTGCCAGCACCCAGGGGGAAAAACTGTTTTTT
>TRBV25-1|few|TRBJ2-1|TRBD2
CASSELAGGPYNEQFF
TGTGCCAGCAGTGAACTAGCGGGGGGGCCTTACAATGAGCAGTTCTTC
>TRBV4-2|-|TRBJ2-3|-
CASSHPLGASRRGTDTQYF
TGTGCCAGCAGCCACCCCTTGGGGGCTAGCAGGCGGGGAACAGATACGCAGTATTTT
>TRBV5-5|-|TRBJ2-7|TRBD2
CASTRGGTAGYEQYF
TGTGCCAGCACCCGCGGGGGTACCGCAGGATACGAGCAGTACTTC
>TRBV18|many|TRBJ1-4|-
CASSRQTEKLFF
TGTGCCAGCTCACGTCAGACTGAAAAACTGTTTTTT
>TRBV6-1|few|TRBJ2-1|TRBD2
CASRGGLGRTHNEQFF
TGTGCCAGCAGGGGGGGGTTGGGCAGGACCCACAATGAGCAGTTCTTC
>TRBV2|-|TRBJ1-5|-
CASSENRALNQPQHF
TGTGCCAGCAGTGAAAACAGGGCCCTCAATCAGCCCCAGCATTTT
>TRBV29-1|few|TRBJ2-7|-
CSVAGALTNEQYF
TGCAGCGTTGCTGGGGCGCTTACGAACGAGCAGTACTTC
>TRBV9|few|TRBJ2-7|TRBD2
CASSVVPLASGSYEQYF
TGTGCCAGCAGCGTAGTTCCGTTGGCTAGCGGGAGTTACGAGCAGTACTTC
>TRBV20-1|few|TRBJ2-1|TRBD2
CSARDWESGRALGYNEQFF
TGCAGTGCTAGAGATTGGGAAAGCGGGAGGGCCCTAGGATACAATGAGCAGTTCTTC